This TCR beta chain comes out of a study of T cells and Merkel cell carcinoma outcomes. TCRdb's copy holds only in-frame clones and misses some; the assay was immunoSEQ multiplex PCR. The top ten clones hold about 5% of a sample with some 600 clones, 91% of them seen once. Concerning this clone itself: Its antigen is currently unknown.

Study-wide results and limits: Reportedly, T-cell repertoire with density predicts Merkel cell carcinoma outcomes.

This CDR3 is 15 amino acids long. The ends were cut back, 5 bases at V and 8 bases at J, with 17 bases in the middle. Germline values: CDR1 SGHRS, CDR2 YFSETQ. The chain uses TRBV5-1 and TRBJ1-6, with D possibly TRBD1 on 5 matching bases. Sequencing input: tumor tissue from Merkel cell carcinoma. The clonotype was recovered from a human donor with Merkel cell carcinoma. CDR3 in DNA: TGCGCCAGCAGGGCGGACATGGCAGTCGATTCACCCCTCCACTTT. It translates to CASRADMAVDSPLHF.